Listed below are T cell receptor beta chains from one sample, sequenced in a study of blood T cell repertoires in COVID-19. Sequenced by immunoSEQ multiplex PCR; TCRdb stores in-frame clones only, minus some. The profile covers 200,000 to 300,000 clones, with around four fifths appearing a single time and less than 5% taken by the ten largest. Sequencing input: peripheral blood. The receptor set was obtained from a man aged 55 to 70 with acute or convalescent COVID-19. The conserved cysteine and the conserved F or W are not part of the CDR3 here. Fields, in order: V gene, clone size, CDR3 protein. The listing skips clone size in some rows; elsewhere it reads once, few, many or a size class.

TRBV12-3/TRBV12-4,.,ASGTGGYYGYT
TRBV5-1,.,ASSLIRKPLTQY
TRBV4-1,.,ASSSQAYGYEQY
TRBV3-1/TRBV3-2,once,ASSQEGGAGTGELF
TRBV5-1,.,ASSFRGTGELF
TRBV13,.,ASSLFVPGGYT
TRBV12-5,.,ASASTSGVKTQY
TRBV6-5,once,ASRVAGALTGELF
TRBV5-1,.,ASSPRTGKDYGYT
TRBV7-6,.,ASSARTSGRSSQETQY
TRBV5-4,.,ASSFQGLPQETQY
TRBV6-5,.,ASSPLSNSNQPQH
TRBV29-1,.,SVGQGDSYEQY
TRBV11-2,.,ASSFRLASREQY
TRBV28,.,ASIEAANYGYT
TRBV6-5,.,ASSYLRGSNEKLF
TRBV5-1,.,ASRAPGLAGLDTQY
TRBV4-1,.,ASSPDYRGGRQPQH
TRBV19,few,ASSIKTAGNEKLF
TRBV19,.,ASSRDTRYEAQY
TRBV9,.,ASSVGAPRDTEAF
TRBV15,.,ATEFGEGEQY
TRBV7-7,.,ASSLAAGDGDTQY
TRBV4-2,.,ASSETDRVDQPQH
TRBV14,.,ASSQFGIANNEQF
TRBV7-9,.,ASSPGGHEGGYT
TRBV19,.,ASSYFSYNEQF
TRBV3-1/TRBV3-2,.,ASSRQSGTFWTDTQY
TRBV5-6,.,ASSSSGSSYEQY
TRBV7-9,.,ASSSGTGVQETQY
TRBV2,.,ASSQDRADEKLF
TRBV7-2,.,ASSLVGRHNEQF
TRBV30,.,AWGGQGSTEAF
TRBV18,.,ASSLRTSGGRGTQY
TRBV2,once,ASSYDRSSYEQY
TRBV6-1,few,ASSEFSGNTEAF
TRBV6-5,.,ASSRGTGANEKLF
TRBV5-1,few,ASSLGDGGSSGNTIY
TRBV5-1,few,ASSLDAGGGKTQY
TRBV28,.,ASSRGLAGSGTQY
TRBV10-3,few,AISDSTASREQY